Listed below are T cell receptor beta chains from one sample, sequenced in a study of cytomegalovirus exposure and HLA in healthy donors. Assay: immunoSEQ multiplex PCR; the TCRdb copy retains only in-frame clones and omits some. The sample consists of 150,000 to 200,000 clones, 86% of them appearing once. Material: PBMCs. The origin of the receptors is a man between 18 and 29 years old in good health and CMV-seropositive. The CDR3 runs from the conserved cysteine through the conserved F or W. A D gene is named only where the DNA matches it firmly. Clone size is shown for a subset of rows, as once, few, many or a class of expanded clone.

- TRBJ2-5 TRBV27 - CASRGLRDIEETQYF TGTGCCAGCAGGGGCCTCCGGGACATCGAAGAGACCCAGTACTTC
- TRBJ2-5 TRBV7-9 TRBD2 CASSPPELAGLKETQYF TGTGCCAGCAGCCCCCCAGAGTTAGCGGGCTTGAAAGAGACCCAGTACTTC
- TRBJ1-2 TRBV27 - CASSPPGGLQGYTF TGTGCCAGCAGTCCCCCCGGGGGGCTACAGGGCTACACCTTC
few TRBJ2-1 TRBV18 TRBD2 CASSSSGSAYNEQFF TGTGCCAGCTCGTCTAGCGGGAGCGCTTACAATGAGCAGTTCTTC
- TRBJ1-4 TRBV5-1 - CASSSGTENEKLFF TGCGCCAGCAGCTCCGGGACTGAGAATGAAAAACTGTTTTTT
once TRBJ1-1 TRBV2 TRBD1 CASSPGQEDTEAFF TGTGCCAGCAGTCCGGGACAGGAGGACACTGAAGCTTTCTTT
- TRBJ2-5 TRBV6-5 - CASSPEDRETQYF TGTGCCAGCAGTCCCGAGGATCGGGAGACCCAGTACTTC
- TRBJ1-4 TRBV5-4 - CASSFPGTNEKLFF TGTGCCAGCAGCTTCCCGGGAACTAATGAAAAACTGTTTTTT
- TRBJ2-7 TRBV7-2 - CASSLSGQSYEQYF TGTGCCAGCAGCTTAAGTGGACAGTCCTACGAGCAGTACTTC
- TRBJ2-3 TRBV18 - CASSPPSPGPSADTQYF TGTGCCAGCTCACCCCCCTCGCCAGGGCCTAGCGCAGATACGCAGTATTTT
once TRBJ1-1 TRBV2 - CASTLDLPGTEAFF TGTGCCAGCACATTAGACCTGCCAGGCACTGAAGCTTTCTTT
few TRBJ2-7 TRBV28 TRBD1 CASPDREGQMPSIPFYYEQYF TGTGCCAGCCCGGACAGGGAAGGGCAGATGCCTTCGATACCCTTTTACTACGAGCAGTACTTC
- TRBJ1-4 TRBV9 - CASSKDGGLNEKLFF TGTGCCTCTTCTAAGGACGGAGGACTTAATGAAAAACTGTTTTTT
- TRBJ2-2 TRBV9 - CASSVGPGTTNTGELFF TGTGCCAGCAGCGTAGGCCCGGGGACAACGAACACCGGGGAGCTGTTTTTT
- TRBJ1-6 TRBV6-1 - CASSEERRSSYNSPLHF TGTGCCAGCAGTGAAGAACGGAGGAGCTCCTATAATTCACCCCTCCACTTT
- TRBJ2-6 TRBV28 TRBD2 CASSFLAGGGANVLTF TGTGCCAGCAGTTTTCTAGCGGGAGGTGGGGCCAACGTCCTGACTTTC
- TRBJ2-3 TRBV11-2 TRBD2 CASSPSGVSTDTQYF TGTGCCAGCAGCCCTAGCGGGGTCAGCACAGATACGCAGTATTTT
- TRBJ1-2 TRBV29-1 - CSVDMGGDSYGYTF TGCAGCGTTGACATGGGAGGGGACTCCTATGGCTACACCTTC
- TRBJ1-2 TRBV9 - CASSGGGSHYGYTF TGTGCCAGCAGCGGGGGGGGGTCCCACTATGGCTACACCTTC
- TRBJ2-1 TRBV29-1 TRBD2 CSVGRGGGGSYNEQFF TGCAGCGTTGGACGGGGGGGCGGGGGCTCCTACAATGAGCAGTTCTTC
- TRBJ1-1 TRBV7-2 - CASSQLSNTEAFF TGTGCCAGCAGCCAATTGAGTAACACTGAAGCTTTCTTT
few TRBJ1-2 TRBV6-5 - CASRQDRDYGYTF TGTGCCAGCAGACAGGATAGGGACTATGGCTACACCTTC
- TRBJ2-1 TRBV7-6 - CASSPRNNEQFF TGTGCCAGCAGTCCTAGGAACAATGAGCAGTTCTTC
once TRBJ1-1 TRBV6-5 - CASASVGQTEAFF TGTGCCAGCGCGTCGGTTGGGCAAACTGAAGCTTTCTTT
- TRBJ2-2 TRBV25-1 TRBD2 CAPRGGVTGELFF TGTGCCCCGCGGGGAGGGGTCACCGGGGAGCTGTTTTTT
once TRBJ2-7 TRBV30 TRBD1 CAWKRDRAYEQYF TGTGCCTGGAAACGGGACAGGGCTTACGAGCAGTACTTC
- TRBJ2-3 TRBV5-1 TRBD2 CASSPPRRSGGTDTQYF TGCGCCAGCAGCCCCCCACGGCGGAGCGGGGGCACAGATACGCAGTATTTT
- TRBJ2-1 TRBV9 TRBD2 CASSPRASGGPEQFF TGTGCCAGCAGCCCCCGAGCTAGCGGGGGGCCAGAGCAGTTCTTC
- TRBJ1-6 TRBV7-3 - CASGLGGNSPLHF TGTGCCAGCGGGCTCGGGGGTAATTCACCCCTCCACTTT
once TRBJ2-1 TRBV9 - CASSVGGQPNYNEQFF TGTGCCAGCAGCGTAGGGGGGCAGCCTAATTACAATGAGCAGTTCTTC
- TRBJ2-2 TRBV7-6 - CASSLLQRATNTGELFF TGTGCCAGCAGCCTGCTCCAGAGGGCCACGAACACCGGGGAGCTGTTTTTT
once TRBJ2-7 TRBV25-1 - CASSEGGTSYEQYF TGTGCCAGCAGTGAGGGCGGGACCAGTTACGAGCAGTACTTC
- TRBJ2-5 TRBV11-1 TRBD2 CASSPVAGAPQETQYF TGTGCCAGCAGCCCCGTGGCGGGAGCCCCCCAAGAGACCCAGTACTTC
many TRBJ1-1 TRBV19 TRBD1 CASTQDRVNTEAFF TGTGCCAGTACTCAAGACAGGGTGAACACTGAAGCTTTCTTT
- TRBJ2-7 TRBV14 TRBD1 CASSLLTGRSYEQYF TGTGCCAGCAGCCTCCTGACAGGGAGAAGCTACGAGCAGTACTTC
few TRBJ2-7 TRBV19 - CASSIYPDGEQYF TGTGCCAGTAGTATCTATCCCGACGGGGAGCAGTACTTC
few TRBJ2-6 TRBV4-1 TRBD1 CASSQDRGQATSGANVLTF TGCGCCAGCAGCCAAGATAGGGGACAGGCGACTTCTGGGGCCAACGTCCTGACTTTC
- TRBJ2-7 TRBV10-3 - CAIRPLDSSEQYF TGTGCCATCAGGCCCTTGGACTCCTCGGAGCAGTACTTC
- TRBJ2-2 TRBV7-6 - CASSFGYIGELFF TGTGCCAGCAGCTTCGGGTATATCGGGGAGCTGTTTTTT
once TRBJ2-7 TRBV14 TRBD2 CASRRTSGTSYEQYF TGTGCCAGCAGACGGACTAGCGGGACTTCCTACGAGCAGTACTTC
- TRBJ1-1 TRBV6-5 TRBD1 CASKSQGPFREAFF TGTGCCAGCAAGTCACAGGGGCCGTTTAGGGAAGCTTTCTTT
few TRBJ2-7 TRBV2 TRBD1 CASSRDQTGNYEQYF TGTGCCAGCAGCCGAGATCAGACAGGGAACTACGAGCAGTACTTC
- TRBJ2-1 TRBV4-3 - CASSQDRGYEQFF TGCGCCAGCAGCCAAGATCGCGGGTATGAGCAGTTCTTC
- TRBJ2-1 TRBV5-6 - CASSLSSYNEQFF TGTGCCAGCAGCTTGTCCAGCTACAATGAGCAGTTCTTC
- TRBJ2-7 TRBV4-1 - CASSSGHGAYEQYF TGCGCCAGCAGCTCGGGACATGGAGCCTACGAGCAGTACTTC
- TRBJ1-1 TRBV4-3 - CASSQDSDTEAFF TGCGCCAGCAGCCAAGACAGTGACACTGAAGCTTTCTTT
once TRBJ1-5 TRBV27 TRBD1 CASSRGQFNQPQHF TGTGCCAGCAGCCGGGGACAGTTCAATCAGCCCCAGCATTTT
- TRBJ2-7 TRBV4-1 TRBD2 CASSQVFSGDLEQYF TGCGCCAGCAGCCAAGTTTTTAGCGGGGATCTCGAGCAGTACTTC
- TRBJ1-3 TRBV4-3 TRBD1 CASSQGQGAGNTIYF TGCGCCAGCAGCCAAGGACAGGGGGCTGGAAACACCATATATTTT
- TRBJ2-7 TRBV2 - CATGGTTILDTRGSYEQYF TGTGCCACCGGGGGGACGACGATCCTCGATACCAGGGGCTCCTACGAGCAGTACTTC
- TRBJ1-3 TRBV5-4 - CASSLDRAGNTIYF TGTGCCAGCAGCTTGGACAGGGCTGGAAACACCATATATTTT
few TRBJ2-7 TRBV28 TRBD2 CASSPSWGRAGYEQYF TGTGCCAGCAGCCCTTCATGGGGGAGGGCCGGCTACGAGCAGTACTTC
- TRBJ2-5 TRBV7-9 - CASSLSVQETQYF TGTGCCAGCAGCTTAAGCGTTCAGGAGACCCAGTACTTC
- TRBJ1-5 TRBV28 - CASLLGQGNQPQHF TGTGCCAGCCTCCTGGGGCAGGGAAATCAGCCCCAGCATTTT
- TRBJ2-5 TRBV12-5 TRBD2 CASGLVLTSGGVGETQYF TGTGCTAGTGGTTTGGTACTTACTAGCGGGGGTGTCGGAGAGACCCAGTACTTC
- TRBJ2-7 TRBV5-8 TRBD1 CASSIPSGTVNF TGTGCCAGCAGCATCCCATCGGGGACAGTAAACTTC
- TRBJ1-2 TRBV6-5 TRBD1 CASSPQGAANYGYTF TGTGCCAGCAGTCCTCAGGGGGCGGCAAACTATGGCTACACCTTC
- TRBJ1-2 TRBV7-9 - CASSSFGGANYGYTF TGTGCCAGCAGCTCCTTCGGGGGAGCTAACTATGGCTACACCTTC
- TRBJ2-3 TRBV6-6 - CASRLGGGGADTQYF TGTGCCAGCAGGTTGGGGGGGGGCGGCGCAGATACGCAGTATTTT